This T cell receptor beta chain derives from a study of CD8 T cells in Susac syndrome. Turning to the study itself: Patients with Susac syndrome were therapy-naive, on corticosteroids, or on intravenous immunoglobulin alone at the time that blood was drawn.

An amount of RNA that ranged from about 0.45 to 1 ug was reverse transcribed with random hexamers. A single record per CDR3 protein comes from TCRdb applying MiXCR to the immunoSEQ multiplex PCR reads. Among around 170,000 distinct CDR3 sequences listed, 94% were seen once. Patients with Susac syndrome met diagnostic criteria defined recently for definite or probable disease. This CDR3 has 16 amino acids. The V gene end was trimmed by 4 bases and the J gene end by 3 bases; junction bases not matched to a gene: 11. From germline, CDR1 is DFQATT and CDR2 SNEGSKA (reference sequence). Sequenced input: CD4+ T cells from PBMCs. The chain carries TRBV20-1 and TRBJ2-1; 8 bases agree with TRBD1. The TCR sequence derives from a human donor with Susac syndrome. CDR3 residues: CSATAPGDRFYNEQFF. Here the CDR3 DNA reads TGCAGTGCTACTGCCCCCGGGGACAGGTTCTACAATGAGCAGTTCTTC.